The sample holds a few counts of the clone carrying this T cell receptor beta chain. The target antigen is unknown. This CDR3 has 15 residues. The germline gives CDR1 LNHNV, CDR2 YYDKDF (reference sequence). V lost 4 bases and J 7 bases, leaving 19 bases between the germline ends. These data originate in a study of T cells after yellow fever vaccination. In the study overall: Preparation used SMART-Seq v4 Ultra Low Input for the low-cell-number fractions.

Study-wide results and limits: Reappearing after the booster were most of the clones from primary vaccination (around 96% CD4, 88% CD8).

TCRdb ran MiXCR on the 5' RACE reads and lists one entry per CDR3 protein. The sample carries 300,000 to 400,000 distinct CDR3 sequences, 3.5% to 4.5% recorded once. The receptor comes from a man aged 18 to 29 who received the YFV17D yellow fever vaccine. V gene TRBV15 combines with J gene TRBJ1-2; a possible D gene is TRBD1 (5 bases). The specimen was PBMCs, collected 5 days after the yellow fever booster vaccination. The CDR3 is CATSNQGAIVSGYTF. The CDR3 DNA reads as TGTGCCACCAGCAACCAAGGGGCGATCGTCAGTGGCTACACCTTC.